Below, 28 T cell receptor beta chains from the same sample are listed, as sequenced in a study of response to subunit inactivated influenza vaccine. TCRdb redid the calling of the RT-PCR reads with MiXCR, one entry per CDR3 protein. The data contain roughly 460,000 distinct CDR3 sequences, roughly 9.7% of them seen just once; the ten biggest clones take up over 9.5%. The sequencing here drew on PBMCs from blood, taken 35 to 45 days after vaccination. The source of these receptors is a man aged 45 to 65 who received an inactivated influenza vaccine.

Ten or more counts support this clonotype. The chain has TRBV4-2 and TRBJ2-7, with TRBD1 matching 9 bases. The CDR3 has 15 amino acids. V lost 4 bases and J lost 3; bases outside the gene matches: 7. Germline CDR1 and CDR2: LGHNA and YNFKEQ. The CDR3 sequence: CASSLGQGLSYEQYF. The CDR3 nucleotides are TGTGCCAGCAGCCTGGGACAGGGATTGAGCTACGAGCAGTACTTC.

The CDR3 DNA reads TGCGCCAGCAGCGCGCGGACTAGCGGGGGGGCCAGCTATTCAGGAGATACGCAGTATTTT. This sequence encodes CASSARTSGGASYSGDTQYF. The chain uses TRBV5-1 and TRBJ2-3; TRBD2 matches at 15 bases. J gave up 5 bases and V 4 bases, and 17 bases lay outside the gene matches. Germline lookup yields CDR1 SGHRS and CDR2 YFSETQ. This CDR3 contains 20 residues.

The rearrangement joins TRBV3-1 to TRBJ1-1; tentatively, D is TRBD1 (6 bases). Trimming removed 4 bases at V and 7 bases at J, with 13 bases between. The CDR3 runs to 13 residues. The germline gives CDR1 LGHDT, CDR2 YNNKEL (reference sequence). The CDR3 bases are TGTGCCAGCAGCCCCGCAGGGGCCTATGAAGCTTTCTTT. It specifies CASSPAGAYEAFF.

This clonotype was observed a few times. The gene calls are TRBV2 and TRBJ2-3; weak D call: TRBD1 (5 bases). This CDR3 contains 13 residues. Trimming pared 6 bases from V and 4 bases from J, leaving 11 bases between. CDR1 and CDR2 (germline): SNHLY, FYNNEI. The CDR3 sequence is CASRDAGSDTQYF. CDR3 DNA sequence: TGTGCCAGCAGAGATGCAGGGTCAGATACGCAGTATTTT.

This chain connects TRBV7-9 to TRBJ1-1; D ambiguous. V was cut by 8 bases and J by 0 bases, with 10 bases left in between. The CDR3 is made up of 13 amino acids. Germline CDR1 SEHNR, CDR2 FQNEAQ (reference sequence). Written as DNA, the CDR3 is TGTGCCAGCGCGGCCCAAATGAACACTGAAGCTTTCTTT. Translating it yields CASAAQMNTEAFF.

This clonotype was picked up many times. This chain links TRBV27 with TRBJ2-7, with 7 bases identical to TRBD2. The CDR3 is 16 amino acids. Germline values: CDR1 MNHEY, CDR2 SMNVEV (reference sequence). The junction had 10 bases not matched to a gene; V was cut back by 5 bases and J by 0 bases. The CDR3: CASSPSTSRSSYEQYF. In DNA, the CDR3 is TGTGCCAGCAGTCCGTCGACTAGCAGGAGCTCCTACGAGCAGTACTTC.

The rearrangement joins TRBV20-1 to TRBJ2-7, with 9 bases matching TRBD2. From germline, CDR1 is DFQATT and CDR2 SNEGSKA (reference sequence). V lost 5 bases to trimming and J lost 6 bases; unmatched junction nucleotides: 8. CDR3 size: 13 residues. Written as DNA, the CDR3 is TGCAGTGCTCGTCCCGGGACTAGCAGCGAGCAGTACTTC. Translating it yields CSARPGTSSEQYF.

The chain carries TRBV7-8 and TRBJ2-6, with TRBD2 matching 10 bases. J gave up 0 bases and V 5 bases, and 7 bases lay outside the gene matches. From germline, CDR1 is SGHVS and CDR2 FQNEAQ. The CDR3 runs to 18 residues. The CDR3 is CASSRGLAQTSGANVLTF. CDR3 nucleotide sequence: TGTGCCAGCAGCAGGGGACTAGCGCAAACCTCTGGGGCCAACGTCCTGACTTTC.

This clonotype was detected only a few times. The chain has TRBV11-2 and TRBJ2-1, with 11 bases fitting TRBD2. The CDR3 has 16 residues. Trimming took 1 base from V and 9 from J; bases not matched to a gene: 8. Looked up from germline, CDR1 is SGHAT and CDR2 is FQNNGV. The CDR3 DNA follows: TGTGCCAGCAGCTTAGTTATTAGCGGGAGGGCCGGTGAGCAGTTCTTC. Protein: CASSLVISGRAGEQFF.

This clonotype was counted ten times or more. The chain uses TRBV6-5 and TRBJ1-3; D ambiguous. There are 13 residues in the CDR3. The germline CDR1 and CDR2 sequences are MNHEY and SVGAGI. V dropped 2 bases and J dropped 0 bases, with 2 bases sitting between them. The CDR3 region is CASSYDSGNTIYF. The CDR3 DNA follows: TGTGCCAGCAGTTACGACTCTGGAAACACCATATATTTT.

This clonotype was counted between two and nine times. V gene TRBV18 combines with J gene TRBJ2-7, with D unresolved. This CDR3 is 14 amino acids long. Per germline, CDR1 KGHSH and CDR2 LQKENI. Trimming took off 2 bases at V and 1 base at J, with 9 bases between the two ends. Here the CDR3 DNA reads TGTGCCAGCTCACCAACCCCCGGGTCCTACGAGCAGTACTTC. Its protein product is CASSPTPGSYEQYF. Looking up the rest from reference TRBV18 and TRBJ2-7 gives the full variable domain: NAGVMQNPRHLVRRRGQEARLRCSPMKGHSHVYWYRQLPEEGLKFMVYLQKENIIDESGMPKERFSAEFPKEGPSILRIQQVVRGDSAAYFCASSPTPGSYEQYFGPGTRLTVT.

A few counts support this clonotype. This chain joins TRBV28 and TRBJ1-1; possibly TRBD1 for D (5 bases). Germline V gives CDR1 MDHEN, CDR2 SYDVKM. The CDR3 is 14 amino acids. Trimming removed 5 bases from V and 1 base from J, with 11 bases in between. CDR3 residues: CASSRGDQNTEAFF. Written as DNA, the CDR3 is TGTGCCAGCAGTCGAGGGGACCAGAACACTGAAGCTTTCTTT.

This CDR3 is CASSQVVLSGNTIYF. The CDR3 region has the DNA TGCGCCAGCAGCCAAGTTGTCTTGTCTGGAAACACCATATATTTT. This sequence joins TRBV4-3 and TRBJ1-3; D is uncertain. Germline values: CDR1 LGHNA, CDR2 YSLEER. V was trimmed by 1 base and J by 1 base, leaving 8 bases between them. The CDR3 sequence is 15 residues long.

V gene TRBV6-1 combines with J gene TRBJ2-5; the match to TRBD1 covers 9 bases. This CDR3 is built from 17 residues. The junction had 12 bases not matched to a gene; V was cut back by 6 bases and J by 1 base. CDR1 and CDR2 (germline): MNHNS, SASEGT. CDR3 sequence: CASRRPGTGNFQETQYF. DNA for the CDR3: TGTGCCAGCAGACGCCCCGGGACAGGGAATTTCCAAGAGACCCAGTACTTC.

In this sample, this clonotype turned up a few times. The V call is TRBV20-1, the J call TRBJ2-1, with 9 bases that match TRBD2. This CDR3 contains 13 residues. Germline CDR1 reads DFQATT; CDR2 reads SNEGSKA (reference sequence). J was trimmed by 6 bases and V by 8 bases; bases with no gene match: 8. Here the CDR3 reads CSTILSGSNEQFF. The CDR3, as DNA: TGCAGTACCATACTTAGCGGGAGCAATGAGCAGTTCTTC.

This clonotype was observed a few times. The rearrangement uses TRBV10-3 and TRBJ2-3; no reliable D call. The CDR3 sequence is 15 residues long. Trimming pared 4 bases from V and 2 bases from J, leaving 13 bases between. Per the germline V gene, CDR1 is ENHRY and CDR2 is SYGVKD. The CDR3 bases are TGTGCCATCAGTGGTAACAAGAGGCTCACAGATACGCAGTATTTT. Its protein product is CAISGNKRLTDTQYF.

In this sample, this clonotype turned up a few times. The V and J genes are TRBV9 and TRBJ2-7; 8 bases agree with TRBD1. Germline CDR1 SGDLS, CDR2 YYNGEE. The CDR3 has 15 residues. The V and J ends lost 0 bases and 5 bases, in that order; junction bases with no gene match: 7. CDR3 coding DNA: TGTGCCAGCAGCGTAGATGGACAGGGCTGGAACGAGCAGTACTTC. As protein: CASSVDGQGWNEQYF. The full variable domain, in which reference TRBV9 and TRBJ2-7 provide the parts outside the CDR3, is DSGVTQTPKHLITATGQRVTLRCSPRSGDLSVYWYQQSLDQGLQFLIQYYNGEERAKGNILERFSAQQFPDLHSELNLSSLELGDSALYFCASSVDGQGWNEQYFGPGTRLTVT.

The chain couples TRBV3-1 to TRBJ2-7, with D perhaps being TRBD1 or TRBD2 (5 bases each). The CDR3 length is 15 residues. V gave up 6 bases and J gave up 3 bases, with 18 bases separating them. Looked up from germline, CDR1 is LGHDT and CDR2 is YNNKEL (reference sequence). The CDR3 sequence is CASSSTHGAYYEQYF. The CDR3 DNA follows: TGTGCCAGCAGTTCAACGCACGGGGCTTACTACGAGCAGTACTTC.

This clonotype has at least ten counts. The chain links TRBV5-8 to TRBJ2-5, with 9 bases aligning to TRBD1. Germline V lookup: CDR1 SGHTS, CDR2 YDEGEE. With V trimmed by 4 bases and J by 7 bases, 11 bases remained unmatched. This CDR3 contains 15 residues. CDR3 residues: CASSTLGTGKGTQYF. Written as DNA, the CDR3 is TGTGCCAGCAGCACTTTAGGGACAGGGAAGGGGACCCAGTACTTC.

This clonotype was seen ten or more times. Written as DNA, the CDR3 is TGTGCCAGCAGCGTAACGGTAGCGGGGTACAATGAGCAGTTCTTC. It yields the protein CASSVTVAGYNEQFF. The chain links TRBV9 to TRBJ2-1, with 8 bases aligning to TRBD2. The length of the CDR3 is 15 residues. Germline CDR1 is SGDLS and CDR2 is YYNGEE. V was pared by 1 base and J by 4 bases, with 4 bases of the junction left unmatched.

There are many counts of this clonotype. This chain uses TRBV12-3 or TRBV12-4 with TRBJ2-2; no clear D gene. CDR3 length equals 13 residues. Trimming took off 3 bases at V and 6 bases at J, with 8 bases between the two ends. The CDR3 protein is CASSFLAAGELFF. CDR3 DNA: TGTGCCAGCAGTTTTTTAGCCGCCGGGGAGCTGTTTTTT.

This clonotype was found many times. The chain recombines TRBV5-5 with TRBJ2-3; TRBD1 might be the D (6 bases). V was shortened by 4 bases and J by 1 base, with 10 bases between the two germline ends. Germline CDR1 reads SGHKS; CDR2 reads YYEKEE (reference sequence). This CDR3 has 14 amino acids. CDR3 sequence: CASSERTGTDTQYF. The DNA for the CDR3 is TGTGCCAGCAGCGAACGGACAGGCACAGATACGCAGTATTTT.

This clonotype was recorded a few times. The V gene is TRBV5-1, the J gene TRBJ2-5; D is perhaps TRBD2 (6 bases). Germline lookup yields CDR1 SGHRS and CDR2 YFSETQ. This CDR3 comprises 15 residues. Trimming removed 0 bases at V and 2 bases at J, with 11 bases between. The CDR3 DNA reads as TGCGCCAGCAGCTTGGGCCCTAGCGAGCAAGAGACCCAGTACTTC. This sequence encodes CASSLGPSEQETQYF.

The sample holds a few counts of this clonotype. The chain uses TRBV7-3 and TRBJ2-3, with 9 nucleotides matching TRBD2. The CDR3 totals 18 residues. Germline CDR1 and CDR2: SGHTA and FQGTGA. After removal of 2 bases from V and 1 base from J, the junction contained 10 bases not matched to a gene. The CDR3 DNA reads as TGTGCCAGCAGCTTACAAGCGGGAGGTTGGGGGGGCACAGATACGCAGTATTTT. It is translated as CASSLQAGGWGGTDTQYF.

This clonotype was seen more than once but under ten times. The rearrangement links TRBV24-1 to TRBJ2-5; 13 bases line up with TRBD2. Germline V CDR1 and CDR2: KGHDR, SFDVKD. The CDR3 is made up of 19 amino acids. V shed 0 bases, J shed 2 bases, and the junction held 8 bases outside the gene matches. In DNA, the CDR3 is TGTGCCACCAGTGATTTGCGGACTAGCGGGGGCGCATTTCAAGAGACCCAGTACTTC. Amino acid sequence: CATSDLRTSGGAFQETQYF.

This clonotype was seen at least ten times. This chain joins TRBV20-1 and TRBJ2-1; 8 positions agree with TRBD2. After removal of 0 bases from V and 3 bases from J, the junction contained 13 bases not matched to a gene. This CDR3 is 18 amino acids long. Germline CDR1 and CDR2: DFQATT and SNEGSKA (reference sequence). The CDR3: CSARDRGRTSNYYNEQFF. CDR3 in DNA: TGCAGTGCTAGAGACAGGGGCCGGACTAGCAACTACTACAATGAGCAGTTCTTC.

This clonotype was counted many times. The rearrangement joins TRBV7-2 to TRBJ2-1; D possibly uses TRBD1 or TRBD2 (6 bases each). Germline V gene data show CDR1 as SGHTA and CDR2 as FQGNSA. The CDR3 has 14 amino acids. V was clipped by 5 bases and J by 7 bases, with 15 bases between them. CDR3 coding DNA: TGTGCCAGCAGCGGGGGGTGGGGGGCAAATGAGCAGTTCTTC. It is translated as CASSGGWGANEQFF.

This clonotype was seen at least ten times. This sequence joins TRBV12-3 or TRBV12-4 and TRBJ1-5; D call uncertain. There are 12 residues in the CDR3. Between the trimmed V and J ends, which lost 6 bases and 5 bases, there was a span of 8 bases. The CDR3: CASRDRDQPQHF. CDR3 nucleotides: TGTGCCAGCAGGGACCGGGATCAGCCCCAGCATTTT.